This is a list of T cell receptor beta chains from one sample in a study of T cell changes during pregnancy in multiple sclerosis. Using immunoSEQ multiplex PCR, the repertoire was profiled, and TCRdb retains in-frame clones only, with some absent. The sample lists approximately 41,000 clones, 75% to 90% seen once, with approximately 1.3% in the top ten. The sequencing here drew on CD4+ T cells from peripheral blood mononuclear cells, taken in the first trimester of pregnancy. The receptors stem from a female donor with multiple sclerosis, enrolled in a pregnancy study. Each CDR3 is given with its conserved first and last residue. The D gene is left open where the match is weak. The size field is filled for only some rows; it gives once, few, many or a size class.

clone size	D gene	V gene	J gene	CDR3 DNA	CDR3 protein
.	TRBD1	TRBV5-1	TRBJ1-2	TGCGCCAGCAGCTTGGTAGGGGACAGTGGATATGGCTACACCTTC	CASSLVGDSGYGYTF
.	.	TRBV30	TRBJ2-4	TGTGCCTGGAGTGTAGAGCGGCTTAAGTACTTC	CAWSVERLKYF
.	.	TRBV7-7	TRBJ2-3	TGTGCCAGCAGCCCACGTCGGGGAGGCACAGATACGCAGTATTTT	CASSPRRGGTDTQYF
.	TRBD2	TRBV6-1	TRBJ2-1	TGTGCCAGCAGGGGGACTAGCGGAAACAATGAGCAGTTCTTC	CASRGTSGNNEQFF
once	TRBD1	TRBV7-8	TRBJ2-7	TGTGCCAGCAGCTCATTACAGGGGGCCTACGAGCAGTACTTC	CASSSLQGAYEQYF
few	.	TRBV20-1	TRBJ1-2	TGCAGTGCTGCCAGCGCCTATGGCTACACCTTC	CSAASAYGYTF
.	.	TRBV20-1	TRBJ2-1	TGCAGTGCTAGAAATTATTATGAGCAGTTCTTC	CSARNYYEQFF
.	.	TRBV6-6	TRBJ2-1	TGTGCCAGCAGCCCCCGGGACTCCCAGTTCTTC	CASSPRDSQFF
.	.	TRBV10-1	TRBJ2-7	TGCGCCAGCAGTGAGCGGAGAACCTACGAGCAGTACTTC	CASSERRTYEQYF
.	TRBD2	TRBV10-3	TRBJ2-3	TGTGCCATTTCTCGCGGGACAGCCGGACTAGCGGGAGACGGGGATTTCACAGATACGCAGTATTTT	CAISRGTAGLAGDGDFTDTQYF
.	.	TRBV19	TRBJ1-2	TGTGCCAGTACATCAGACAGGTTCTATGGCTACACCTTC	CASTSDRFYGYTF
.	.	TRBV4-2	TRBJ2-7	TGTGCCACTCAAAAAGTGAAGGAGGGCGCCTACGAGCAGTACTTC	CATQKVKEGAYEQYF
.	.	TRBV12-5	TRBJ2-3	TGTGCTAGTGGTTTCCCCTCGGATACGCAGTATTTT	CASGFPSDTQYF
.	TRBD1	TRBV6-5	TRBJ2-7	TGTGCCAGCAGTTACTCTACCCCCGGGACAGGGTACGAGCAGTACTTC	CASSYSTPGTGYEQYF
.	TRBD2	TRBV28	TRBJ2-5	TGTGCCAGCAGTTTTCCCGGGACTAGCGGAGTAGCGGGGACCCAGTACTTC	CASSFPGTSGVAGTQYF
.	.	TRBV18	TRBJ2-1	TGTGCCAGCTCACCAAGGAAACAGGGTAACGGTGAGCAGTTCTTC	CASSPRKQGNGEQFF
.	.	TRBV9	TRBJ2-3	TGTGCCAGCAGCGTAGGTCCCGGGGATACGCAGTATTTT	CASSVGPGDTQYF
.	.	TRBV13	TRBJ2-3	TGTGCCAGCAGCTTTTCTAGCAGCCGCACAGATACGCAGTATTTT	CASSFSSSRTDTQYF